The present T cell receptor beta chain was sequenced within a study of blood T cell repertoires in COVID-19. Study-wide background: Spain, Italy and the United States supplied samples that represented acute and convalescent COVID-19.

Seattle's enrolled individuals joined amid active infection and were then monitored longitudinally. This clone was detected only once. Here immunoSEQ multiplex PCR was the method, and the copy in TCRdb shows in-frame clones only, minus some. The data contain approximately 90,000 clones, about nine tenths of them singletons. Germline CDR1 reads SGDLS; CDR2 reads YYNGEE. V was pared by 4 bases and J by 3 bases, with 4 bases of the junction left unmatched. The CDR3 extends over 13 amino acids. The chain has TRBV9 and TRBJ2-7, with TRBD2 matching 7 bases. Sample: peripheral blood. The sequence came from a man aged 60 to 75 with COVID-19, enrolled during active disease. CDR3 loop: CASSPREFYEQYF. DNA of the CDR3: TGTGCCAGCAGCCCGCGGGAGTTCTACGAGCAGTACTTC.